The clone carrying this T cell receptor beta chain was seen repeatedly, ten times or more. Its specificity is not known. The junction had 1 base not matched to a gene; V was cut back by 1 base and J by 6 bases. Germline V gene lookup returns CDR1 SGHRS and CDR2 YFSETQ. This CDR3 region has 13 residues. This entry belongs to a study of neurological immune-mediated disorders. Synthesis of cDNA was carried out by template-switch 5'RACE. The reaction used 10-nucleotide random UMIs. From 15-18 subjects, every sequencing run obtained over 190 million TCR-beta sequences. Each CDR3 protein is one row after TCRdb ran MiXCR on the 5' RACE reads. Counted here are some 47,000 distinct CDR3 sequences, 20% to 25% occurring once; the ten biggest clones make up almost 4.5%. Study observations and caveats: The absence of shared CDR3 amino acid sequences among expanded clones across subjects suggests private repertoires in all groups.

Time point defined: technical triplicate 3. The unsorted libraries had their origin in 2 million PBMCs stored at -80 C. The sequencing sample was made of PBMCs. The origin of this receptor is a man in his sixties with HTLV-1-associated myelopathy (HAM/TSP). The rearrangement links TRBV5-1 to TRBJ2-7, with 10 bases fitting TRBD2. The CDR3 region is CASSLTSGIEQYF. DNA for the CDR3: TGCGCCAGCAGCTTGACTAGCGGGATCGAGCAGTACTTC. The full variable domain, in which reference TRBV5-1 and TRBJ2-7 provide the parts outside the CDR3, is KAGVTQTPRYLIKTRGQQVTLSCSPISGHRSVSWYQQTPGQGLQFLFEYFSETQRNKGNFPGRFSGRQFSNSRSEMNVSTLELGDSALYLCASSLTSGIEQYFGPGTRLTVT.